These 5 T cell receptor beta chains originate from one sample sequenced in a study of T cells in localized non-small cell lung cancer. TCRdb's table, derived via immunoSEQ multiplex PCR, lists solely in-frame clones and lacks some. The repertoire holds over 20,000 clones, with roughly 90% as singletons. Material: peripheral blood mononuclear cells, obtained before any cancer treatment. These TCRs come from a male donor aged 60 or older with stage II lung adenocarcinoma.

The gene calls are TRBV13 and TRBJ1-2, with 8 bases matching TRBD1. Losses at the gene ends were 2 bases for V and 8 bases for J; bases not matched to a gene: 1. This CDR3 contains 12 residues. Per germline, CDR1 PRHDT and CDR2 FYEKMQ (reference sequence). In nucleotides, the CDR3 is TGTGCCAGCAGCTTATCAGGGGGCGGCTACACCTTC. Protein: CASSLSGGGYTF.

The chain combines TRBV5-4 with TRBJ2-4; 8 bases agree with TRBD1. V was pared by 4 bases and J by 3 bases, with 6 bases of the junction left unmatched. CDR3 length: 15 residues. In germline, CDR1 is SGHNT, CDR2 YYREEE (reference sequence). The CDR3: CASSHRGDNKNIQYF. The CDR3 nucleotides are TGTGCCAGCAGCCACAGGGGGGACAACAAAAACATTCAGTACTTC.

The sample holds one count of this clone. The chain employs TRBV18 and TRBJ2-5, with 11 bases fitting TRBD2. This CDR3 has 16 amino acids. V trimming: 3 bases; J trimming: 1 base; junction bases outside the gene matches: 4. Germline loops: CDR1 KGHSH, CDR2 LQKENI. For the CDR3, the DNA is TGTGCCAGCTCACCCCTAACTAGCGGGGGCCAAGAGACCCAGTACTTC. It codes for CASSPLTSGGQETQYF.

CDR3 DNA sequence: TGTGCCAGCAGCTTAGCTTCCTTCTATGAGCAGTTCTTC. This sequence encodes CASSLASFYEQFF. The rearrangement joins TRBV7-9 to TRBJ2-1; no definite D call. Per the germline V gene, CDR1 is SEHNR and CDR2 is FQNEAQ (reference sequence). The CDR3 runs to 13 residues. V dropped 0 bases and J dropped 8 bases, with 8 bases sitting between them. Using reference TRBV7-9 and TRBJ2-1 for the parts outside the CDR3, the full variable domain is DTGVSQNPRHKITKRGQNVTFRCDPISEHNRLYWYRQTLGQGPEFLTYFQNEAQLEKSRLLSDRFSAERPKGSFSTLEIQRTEQGDSAMYLCASSLASFYEQFFGPGTRLTVL.

The genes are TRBV6-1 and TRBJ1-4; D unclear. V lost 8 bases and J lost 10, with 20 bases in between. The CDR3 has 14 amino acids. Germline loops: CDR1 MNHNS, CDR2 SASEGT. The CDR3 DNA reads TGTGCCAGCTTAAGAAGCGTTGTCAGTGGAAAACTGTTTTTT. Residues: CASLRSVVSGKLFF.